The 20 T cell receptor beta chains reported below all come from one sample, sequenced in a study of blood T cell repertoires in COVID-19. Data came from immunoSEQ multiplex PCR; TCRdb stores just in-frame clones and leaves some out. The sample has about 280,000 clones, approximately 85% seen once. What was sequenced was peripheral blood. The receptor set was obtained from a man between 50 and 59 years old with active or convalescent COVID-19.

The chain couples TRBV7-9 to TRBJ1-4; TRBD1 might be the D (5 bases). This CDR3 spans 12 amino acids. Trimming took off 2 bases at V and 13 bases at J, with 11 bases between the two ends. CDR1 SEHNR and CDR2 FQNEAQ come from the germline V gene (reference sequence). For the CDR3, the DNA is TGTGCCAGCAGCTTATCTCGGGGGGGACTGTTTTTT. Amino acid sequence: CASSLSRGGLFF.

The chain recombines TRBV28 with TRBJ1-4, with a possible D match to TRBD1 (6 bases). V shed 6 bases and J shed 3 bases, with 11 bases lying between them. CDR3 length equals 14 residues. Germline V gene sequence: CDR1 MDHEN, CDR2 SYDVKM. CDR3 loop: CASRTTGPNEKLFF. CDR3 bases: TGTGCCAGCAGGACGACAGGTCCTAATGAAAAACTGTTTTTT.

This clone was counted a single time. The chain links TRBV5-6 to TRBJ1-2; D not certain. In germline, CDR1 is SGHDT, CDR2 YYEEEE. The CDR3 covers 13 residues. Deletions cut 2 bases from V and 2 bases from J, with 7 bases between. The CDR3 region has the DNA TGTGCCAGCAGCTTCCTTTCCAACTATGGCTACACCTTC. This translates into CASSFLSNYGYTF.

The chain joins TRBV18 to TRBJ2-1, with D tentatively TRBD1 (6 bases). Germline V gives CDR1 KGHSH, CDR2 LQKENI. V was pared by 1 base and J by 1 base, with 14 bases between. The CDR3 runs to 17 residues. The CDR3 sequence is CASSPQVLGQSYNEQFF. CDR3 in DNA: TGTGCCAGCTCACCACAGGTTTTAGGACAGTCCTACAATGAGCAGTTCTTC.

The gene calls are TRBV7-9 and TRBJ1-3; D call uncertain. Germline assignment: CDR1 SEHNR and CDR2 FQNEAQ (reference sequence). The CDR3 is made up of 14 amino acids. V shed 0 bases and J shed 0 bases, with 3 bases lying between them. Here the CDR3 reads CASSLARSGNTIYF. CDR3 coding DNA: TGTGCCAGCAGCTTAGCTCGCTCTGGAAACACCATATATTTT.

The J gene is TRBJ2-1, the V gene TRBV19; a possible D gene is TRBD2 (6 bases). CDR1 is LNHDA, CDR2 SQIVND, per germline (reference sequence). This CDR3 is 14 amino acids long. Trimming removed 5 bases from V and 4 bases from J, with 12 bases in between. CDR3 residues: CASSSGSRYNEQFF. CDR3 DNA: TGTGCCAGTAGTTCCGGGAGTCGGTACAATGAGCAGTTCTTC. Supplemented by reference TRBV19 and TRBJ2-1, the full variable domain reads DGGITQSPKYLFRKEGQNVTLSCEQNLNHDAMYWYRQDPGQGLRLIYYSQIVNDFQKGDIAEGYSVSREKKESFPLTVTSAQKNPTAFYLCASSSGSRYNEQFFGPGTRLTVL.

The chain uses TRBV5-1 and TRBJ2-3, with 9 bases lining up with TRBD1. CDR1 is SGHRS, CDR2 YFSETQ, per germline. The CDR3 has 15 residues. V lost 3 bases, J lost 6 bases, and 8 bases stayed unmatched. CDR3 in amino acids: CASSYRDRASDTQYF. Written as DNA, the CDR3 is TGCGCCAGCAGCTACCGGGACAGGGCCTCCGATACGCAGTATTTT.

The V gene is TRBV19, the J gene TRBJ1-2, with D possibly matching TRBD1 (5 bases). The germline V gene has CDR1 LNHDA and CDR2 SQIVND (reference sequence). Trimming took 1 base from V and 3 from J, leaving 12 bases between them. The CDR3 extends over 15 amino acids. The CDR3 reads CASSIGAGLDYGYTF. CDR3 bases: TGTGCCAGTAGTATAGGGGCGGGACTTGACTATGGCTACACCTTC. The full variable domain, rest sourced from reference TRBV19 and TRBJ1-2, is DGGITQSPKYLFRKEGQNVTLSCEQNLNHDAMYWYRQDPGQGLRLIYYSQIVNDFQKGDIAEGYSVSREKKESFPLTVTSAQKNPTAFYLCASSIGAGLDYGYTFGSGTRLTVV.

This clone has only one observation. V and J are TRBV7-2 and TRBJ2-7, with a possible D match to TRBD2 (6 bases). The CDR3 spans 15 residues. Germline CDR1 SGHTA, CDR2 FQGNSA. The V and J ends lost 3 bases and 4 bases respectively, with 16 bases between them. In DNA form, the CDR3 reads TGTGCCAGCAGCTTGTCTAACGGGAGAGGGTACGAGCAGTACTTC. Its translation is CASSLSNGRGYEQYF.

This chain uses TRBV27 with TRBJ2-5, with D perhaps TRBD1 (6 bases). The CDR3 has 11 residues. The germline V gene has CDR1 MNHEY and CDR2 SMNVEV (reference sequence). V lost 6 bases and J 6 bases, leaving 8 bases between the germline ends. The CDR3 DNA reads TGTGCCAGCAGCAGGGGTCAGACCCAGTACTTC. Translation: CASSRGQTQYF.

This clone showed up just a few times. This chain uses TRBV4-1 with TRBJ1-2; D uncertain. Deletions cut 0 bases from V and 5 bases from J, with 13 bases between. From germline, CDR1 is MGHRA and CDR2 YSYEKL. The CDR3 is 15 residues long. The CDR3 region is CASSQELSIPYGYTF. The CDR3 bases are TGCGCCAGCAGCCAAGAACTCTCAATTCCGTATGGCTACACCTTC.

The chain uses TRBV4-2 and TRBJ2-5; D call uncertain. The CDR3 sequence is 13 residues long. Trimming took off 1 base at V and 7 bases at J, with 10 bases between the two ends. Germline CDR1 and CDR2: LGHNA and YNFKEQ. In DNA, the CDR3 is TGTGCCAGCAGCCAAGTAGGTCCAGGGACCCAGTACTTC. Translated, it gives CASSQVGPGTQYF.

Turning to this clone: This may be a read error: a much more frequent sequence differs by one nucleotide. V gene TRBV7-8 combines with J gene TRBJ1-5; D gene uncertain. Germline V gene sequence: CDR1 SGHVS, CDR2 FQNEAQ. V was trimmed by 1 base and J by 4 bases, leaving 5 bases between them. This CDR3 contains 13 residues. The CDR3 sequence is CASSLGQNQPQHF. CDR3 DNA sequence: TGTGCCAGCAGCTTAGGGCAGAATCAGCCCCAGCATTTT.

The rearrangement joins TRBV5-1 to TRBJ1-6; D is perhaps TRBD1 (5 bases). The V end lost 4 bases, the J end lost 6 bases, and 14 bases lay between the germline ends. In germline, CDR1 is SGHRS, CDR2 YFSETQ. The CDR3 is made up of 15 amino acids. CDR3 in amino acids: CASSTDGQGNSPLHF. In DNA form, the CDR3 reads TGCGCCAGCAGCACGGACGGCCAGGGTAATTCACCCCTCCACTTT.

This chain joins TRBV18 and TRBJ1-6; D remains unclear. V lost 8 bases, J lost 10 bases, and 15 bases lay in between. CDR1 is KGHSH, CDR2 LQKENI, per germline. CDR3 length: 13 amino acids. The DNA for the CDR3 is TGTGCCAGCCAAAGGGAGGATGACTCACCCCTCCACTTT. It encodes CASQREDDSPLHF.

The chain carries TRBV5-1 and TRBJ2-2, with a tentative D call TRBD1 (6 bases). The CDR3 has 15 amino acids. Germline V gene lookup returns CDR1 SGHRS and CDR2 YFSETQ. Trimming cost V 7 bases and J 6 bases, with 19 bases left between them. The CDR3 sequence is CASASPRTVSGELFF. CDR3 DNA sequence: TGCGCCAGCGCCTCCCCCCGGACAGTTTCCGGGGAGCTGTTTTTT. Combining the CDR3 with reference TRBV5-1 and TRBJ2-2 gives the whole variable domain KAGVTQTPRYLIKTRGQQVTLSCSPISGHRSVSWYQQTPGQGLQFLFEYFSETQRNKGNFPGRFSGRQFSNSRSEMNVSTLELGDSALYLCASASPRTVSGELFFGEGSRLTVL.

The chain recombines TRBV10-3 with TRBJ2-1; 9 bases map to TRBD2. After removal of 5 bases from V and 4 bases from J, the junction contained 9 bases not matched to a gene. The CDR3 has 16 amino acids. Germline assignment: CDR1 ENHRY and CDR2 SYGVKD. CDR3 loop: CAISPGSAGGYNEQFF. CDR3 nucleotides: TGTGCCATCAGTCCTGGGTCGGCGGGAGGGTACAATGAGCAGTTCTTC.

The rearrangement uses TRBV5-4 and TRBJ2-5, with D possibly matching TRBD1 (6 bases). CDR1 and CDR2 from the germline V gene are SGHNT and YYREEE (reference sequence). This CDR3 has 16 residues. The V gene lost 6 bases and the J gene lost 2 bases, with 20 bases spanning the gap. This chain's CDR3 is CASTLSPGTQQETQYF. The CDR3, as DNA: TGTGCCAGCACGTTATCTCCGGGGACACAACAAGAGACCCAGTACTTC.

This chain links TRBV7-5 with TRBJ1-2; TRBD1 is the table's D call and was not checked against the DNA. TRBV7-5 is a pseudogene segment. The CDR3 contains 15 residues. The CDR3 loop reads CVRSFHRGVDYGYTF. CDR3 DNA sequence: TGTGTCAGAAGCTTCCACAGGGGTGTGGACTATGGCTACACCTTC.

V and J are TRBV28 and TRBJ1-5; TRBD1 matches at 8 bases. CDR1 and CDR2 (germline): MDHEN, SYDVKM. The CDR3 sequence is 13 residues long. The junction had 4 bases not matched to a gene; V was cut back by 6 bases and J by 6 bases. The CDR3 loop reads CASRDRVGQPQHF. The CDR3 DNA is TGTGCCAGCAGGGACAGGGTGGGTCAGCCCCAGCATTTT.